Following are 12 T cell receptor beta chains from one sample sequenced in a study of T-cell reconstitution after alpha-beta-depleted transplantation in children. During its preparation, the TCRbeta library received unique molecular identifiers. MiXCR, applied by TCRdb to the PCR reads, yields one record per CDR3 protein. The sample lists approximately 85,000 distinct CDR3 sequences; roughly 15% were seen once. The sequences come from PBMCs, mostly from graft donor cells, collected 180 days after TCRalphabeta/CD19-depleted stem cell transplant. Every receptor here comes from a male patient under 10 years old who had a stem cell transplant for acute lymphoblastic leukemia, so the T cells may come from the graft donor.

This clonotype showed up many times. The chain uses TRBV27 and TRBJ2-7, with 7 bases identical to TRBD1. The CDR3 consists of 13 residues. Trimming at V came to 5 bases and at J to 3 bases, leaving 4 bases not matched to a gene. Per germline, CDR1 MNHEY and CDR2 SMNVEV (reference sequence). CDR3 protein: CASSLGTDYEQYF. The CDR3 DNA reads TGTGCCAGCAGTCTCGGGACAGACTACGAGCAGTACTTC.

The sample holds many counts of this clonotype. The V gene is TRBV5-1, the J gene TRBJ2-7; 8 bases align to TRBD1. The germline CDR1 and CDR2 sequences are SGHRS and YFSETQ. With V trimmed by 5 bases and J by 4 bases, 11 bases remained unmatched. This CDR3 region has 15 residues. CDR3 coding DNA: TGCGCCAGCAGTTACACCGGGACAGGTTCTTACGAGCAGTACTTC. Amino acids: CASSYTGTGSYEQYF.

This clonotype has a handful of counts. This chain links TRBV5-1 with TRBJ2-1, with a possible D match to TRBD2 (6 bases). The CDR3 length is 14 residues. Germline V gene sequence: CDR1 SGHRS, CDR2 YFSETQ. Trimming removed 4 bases from V and 9 bases from J, with 17 bases in between. CDR3 sequence (DNA): TGCGCCAGCAGCCCTGGGATTCCGCGGGGTGAGCAGTTCTTC. This encodes CASSPGIPRGEQFF.

V and J are TRBV7-9 and TRBJ1-4, with 8 bases lining up with TRBD1. This CDR3 contains 14 residues. Germline CDR1 SEHNR, CDR2 FQNEAQ (reference sequence). V lost 6 bases and J lost 2; bases outside the gene matches: 2. Here the CDR3 reads CASSWDRTNEKLFF. CDR3 bases: TGTGCCAGCAGTTGGGACAGGACTAATGAAAAACTGTTTTTT.

This clonotype was counted between two and nine times. The V gene is TRBV7-2, the J gene TRBJ2-1; 14 bases fit TRBD2. Germline CDR1 and CDR2: SGHTA and FQGNSA. Losses at the gene ends were 5 bases for V and 4 bases for J; bases not matched to a gene: 10. CDR3 length equals 18 residues. CDR3 region: CASSPGLAGVGLYNEQFF. The CDR3 region has the DNA TGTGCCAGCAGCCCGGGACTAGCGGGAGTTGGCCTTTACAATGAGCAGTTCTTC.

J is TRBJ2-3 and V is TRBV6-5, with 11 bases identical to TRBD1. Germline CDR1 reads MNHEY; CDR2 reads SVGAGI. J was trimmed by 3 bases and V by 2 bases; bases with no gene match: 7. CDR3 length equals 17 residues. For the CDR3, the DNA is TGTGCCAGCAGTTACCCTGGGACAGGGGGATTGACAGATACGCAGTATTTT. It encodes CASSYPGTGGLTDTQYF.

This clonotype was seen only once. This chain uses TRBV4-2 with TRBJ1-4, with D unresolved. Per the germline V gene, CDR1 is LGHNA and CDR2 is YNFKEQ. This CDR3 comprises 13 residues. V lost 0 bases and J lost 8, with 7 bases in between. Here the CDR3 DNA reads TGTGCCAGCAGCCAAGAAACGCTGGAAAAACTGTTTTTT. Protein sequence: CASSQETLEKLFF.

The V and J genes are TRBV5-1 and TRBJ2-3, with TRBD2 matching 7 bases. The CDR3 length is 16 residues. Trimming took 4 bases from V and 4 from J; bases not matched to a gene: 12. The germline V gene has CDR1 SGHRS and CDR2 YFSETQ. CDR3 sequence: CASSGVIGAGADTQYF. As DNA, the CDR3 is TGCGCCAGCAGCGGCGTTATCGGCGCGGGGGCAGATACGCAGTATTTT.

A few counts support this clonotype. The chain is built from TRBV7-8 and TRBJ2-5; D may match TRBD1 or TRBD2 (5 bases each). Germline loops: CDR1 SGHVS, CDR2 FQNEAQ. The V and J ends lost 5 bases and 3 bases respectively, with 16 bases between them. The CDR3 is made up of 15 amino acids. CDR3 residues: CASSPFGRGEETQYF. CDR3 bases: TGTGCCAGCAGCCCCTTTGGACGGGGCGAAGAGACCCAGTACTTC.

The chain joins TRBV5-1 to TRBJ1-1, with TRBD1 as a possible D gene (6 bases). There are 11 residues in the CDR3. V lost 7 bases and J 8 bases, leaving 12 bases between the germline ends. CDR1 and CDR2 (germline): SGHRS, YFSETQ. The CDR3 sequence: CASREGEEAFF. CDR3 nucleotides: TGCGCCAGCCGCGAGGGGGAAGAAGCTTTCTTT.

The rearrangement joins TRBV9 to TRBJ2-1; 7 bases agree with TRBD2. In germline, CDR1 is SGDLS, CDR2 YYNGEE. Trimming took 4 bases from V and 2 from J; bases not matched to a gene: 18. The CDR3 length is 19 residues. CDR3 residues: CASSKLLRGGRAPYNEQFF. The CDR3 region has the DNA TGTGCCAGCAGCAAGCTTCTACGAGGAGGGAGGGCCCCCTACAATGAGCAGTTCTTC.

This clonotype was seen a few times. J is TRBJ2-7 and V is TRBV18; 7 bases fit TRBD2. The CDR3 sequence is 15 residues long. The V segment lost 4 bases and the J segment 3 bases; nucleotides outside the gene matches: 9. The germline V gene has CDR1 KGHSH and CDR2 LQKENI. This CDR3 reads CASSLRGLVGYEQYF. CDR3 DNA sequence: TGTGCCAGCTCACTACGCGGACTAGTTGGCTACGAGCAGTACTTC.